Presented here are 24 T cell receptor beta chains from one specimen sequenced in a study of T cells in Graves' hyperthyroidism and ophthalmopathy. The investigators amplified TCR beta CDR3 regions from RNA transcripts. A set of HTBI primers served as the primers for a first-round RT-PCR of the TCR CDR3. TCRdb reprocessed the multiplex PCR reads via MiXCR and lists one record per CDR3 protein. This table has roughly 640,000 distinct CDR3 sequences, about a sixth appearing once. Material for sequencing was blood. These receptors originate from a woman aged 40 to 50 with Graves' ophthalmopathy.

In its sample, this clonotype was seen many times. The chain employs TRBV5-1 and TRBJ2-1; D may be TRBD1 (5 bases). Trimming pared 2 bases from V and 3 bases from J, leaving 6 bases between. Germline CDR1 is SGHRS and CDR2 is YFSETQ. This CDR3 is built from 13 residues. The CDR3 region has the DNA TGCGCCAGCAGCTTCGACAGCTACAATGAGCAGTTCTTC. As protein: CASSFDSYNEQFF.

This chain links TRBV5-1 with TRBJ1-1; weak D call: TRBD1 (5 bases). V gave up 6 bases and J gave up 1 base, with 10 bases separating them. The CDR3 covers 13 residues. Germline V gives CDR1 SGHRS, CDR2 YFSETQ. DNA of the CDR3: TGCGCCAGCATGGAACAGGCGAACACTGAAGCTTTCTTT. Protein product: CASMEQANTEAFF.

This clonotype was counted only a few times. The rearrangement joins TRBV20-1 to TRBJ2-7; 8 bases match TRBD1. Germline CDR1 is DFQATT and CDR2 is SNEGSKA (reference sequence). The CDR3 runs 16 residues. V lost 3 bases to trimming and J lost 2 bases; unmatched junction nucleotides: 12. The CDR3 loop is CSARGGSTGGAYEQYF. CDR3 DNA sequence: TGCAGTGCTAGGGGGGGAAGTACAGGGGGAGCCTACGAGCAGTACTTC.

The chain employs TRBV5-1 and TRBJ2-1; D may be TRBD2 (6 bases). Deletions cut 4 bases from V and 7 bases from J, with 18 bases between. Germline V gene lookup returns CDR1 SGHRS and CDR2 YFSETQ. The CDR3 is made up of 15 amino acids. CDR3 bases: TGCGCCAGCAGCATGACTAGTCGAGGTCTAAATGAGCAGTTCTTC. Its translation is CASSMTSRGLNEQFF.

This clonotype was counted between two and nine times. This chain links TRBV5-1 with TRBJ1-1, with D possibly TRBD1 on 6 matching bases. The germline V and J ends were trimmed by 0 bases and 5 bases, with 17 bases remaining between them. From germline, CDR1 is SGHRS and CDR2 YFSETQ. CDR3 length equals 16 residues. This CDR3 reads CASSLVGGRPETEAFF. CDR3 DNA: TGCGCCAGCAGCTTGGTGGGGGGGCGCCCAGAAACTGAAGCTTTCTTT.

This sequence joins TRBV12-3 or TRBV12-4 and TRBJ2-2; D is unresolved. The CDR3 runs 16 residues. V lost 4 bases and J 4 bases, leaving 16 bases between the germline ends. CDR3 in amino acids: CASSWTAPRGTGELFF. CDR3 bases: TGTGCCAGCAGTTGGACGGCTCCTCGAGGCACCGGGGAGCTGTTTTTT.

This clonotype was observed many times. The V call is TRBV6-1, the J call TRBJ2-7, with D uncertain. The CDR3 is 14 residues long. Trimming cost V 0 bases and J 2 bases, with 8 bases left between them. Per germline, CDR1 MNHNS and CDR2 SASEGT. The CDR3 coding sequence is TGTGCCAGCAGTGAAGCTGGAAGAACCTACGAGCAGTACTTC. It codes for CASSEAGRTYEQYF.

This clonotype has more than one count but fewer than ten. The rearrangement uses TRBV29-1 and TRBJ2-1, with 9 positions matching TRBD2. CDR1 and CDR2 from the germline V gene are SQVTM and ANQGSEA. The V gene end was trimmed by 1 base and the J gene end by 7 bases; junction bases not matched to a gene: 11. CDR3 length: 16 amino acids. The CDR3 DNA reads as TGCAGCGTTGAAGCGCGGGAGGGGTCCGGGTGGAATGAGCAGTTCTTC. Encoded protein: CSVEAREGSGWNEQFF.

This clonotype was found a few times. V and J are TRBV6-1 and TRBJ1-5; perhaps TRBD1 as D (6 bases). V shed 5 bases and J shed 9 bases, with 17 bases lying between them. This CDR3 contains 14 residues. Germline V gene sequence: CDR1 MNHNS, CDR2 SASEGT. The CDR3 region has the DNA TGTGCCAGCAGTCCCCTAACAGGGTTATCGCCCCAGCATTTT. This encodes CASSPLTGLSPQHF.

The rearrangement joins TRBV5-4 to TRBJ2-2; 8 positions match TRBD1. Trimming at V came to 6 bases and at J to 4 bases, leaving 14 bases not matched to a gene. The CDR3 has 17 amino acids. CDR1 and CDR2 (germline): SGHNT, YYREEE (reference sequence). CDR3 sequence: CASTKGGQGAGTGELFF. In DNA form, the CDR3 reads TGTGCCAGCACAAAAGGAGGGCAGGGGGCTGGCACCGGGGAGCTGTTTTTT.

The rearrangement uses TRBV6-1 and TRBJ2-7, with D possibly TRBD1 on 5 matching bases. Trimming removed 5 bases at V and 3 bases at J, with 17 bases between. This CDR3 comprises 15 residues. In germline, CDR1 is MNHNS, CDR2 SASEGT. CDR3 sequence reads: CASSTNPQGIYEQYF. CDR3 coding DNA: TGTGCCAGCAGTACGAATCCCCAGGGAATCTACGAGCAGTACTTC.

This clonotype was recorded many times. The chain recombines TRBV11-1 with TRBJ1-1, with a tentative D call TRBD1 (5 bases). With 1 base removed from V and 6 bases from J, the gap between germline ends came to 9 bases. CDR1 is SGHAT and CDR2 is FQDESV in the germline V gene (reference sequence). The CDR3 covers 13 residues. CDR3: CASSLEQEAEAFF. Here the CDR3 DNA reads TGTGCCAGCAGCTTAGAACAGGAAGCTGAAGCTTTCTTT.

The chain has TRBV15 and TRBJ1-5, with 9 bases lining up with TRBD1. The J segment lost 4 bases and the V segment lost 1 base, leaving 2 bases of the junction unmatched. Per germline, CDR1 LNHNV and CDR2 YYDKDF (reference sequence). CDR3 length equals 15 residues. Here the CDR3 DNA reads TGTGCCACCAGCAGAGTTGGACAGGGGAATCAGCCCCAGCATTTT. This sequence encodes CATSRVGQGNQPQHF.

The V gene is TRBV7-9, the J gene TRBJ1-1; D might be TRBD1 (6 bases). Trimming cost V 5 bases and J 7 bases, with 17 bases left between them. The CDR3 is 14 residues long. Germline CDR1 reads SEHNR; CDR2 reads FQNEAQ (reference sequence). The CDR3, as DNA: TGTGCCAGCAGCCCCCAAGGAGGGGGGGTTGAAGCTTTCTTT. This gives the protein CASSPQGGGVEAFF.

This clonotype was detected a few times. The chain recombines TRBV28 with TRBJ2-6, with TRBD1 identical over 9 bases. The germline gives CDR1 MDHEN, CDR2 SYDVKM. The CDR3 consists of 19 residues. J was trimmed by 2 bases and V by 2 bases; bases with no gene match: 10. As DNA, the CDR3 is TGTGCCAGCAGTTTACCCCTACAGGGGGCAGGAGCTGGGGCCAACGTCCTGACTTTC. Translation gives CASSLPLQGAGAGANVLTF.

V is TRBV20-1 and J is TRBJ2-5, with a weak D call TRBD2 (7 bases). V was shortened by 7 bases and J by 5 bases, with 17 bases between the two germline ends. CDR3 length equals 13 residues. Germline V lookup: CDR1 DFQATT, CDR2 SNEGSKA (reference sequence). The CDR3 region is CSVRGGAGETQYF. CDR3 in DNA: TGCAGTGTCAGAGGGGGGGCGGGGGAGACCCAGTACTTC.

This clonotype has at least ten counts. The CDR3 nucleotides read TGTGCCAGCAGTTCCATACAGGGGGCTGAAGCTTTCTTT. Amino acids: CASSSIQGAEAFF. J is TRBJ1-1 and V is TRBV28, with TRBD1 matching 8 bases. Losses at the gene ends were 4 bases for V and 6 bases for J; bases not matched to a gene: 4. Looked up from germline, CDR1 is MDHEN and CDR2 is SYDVKM. The CDR3 sequence is 13 residues long.

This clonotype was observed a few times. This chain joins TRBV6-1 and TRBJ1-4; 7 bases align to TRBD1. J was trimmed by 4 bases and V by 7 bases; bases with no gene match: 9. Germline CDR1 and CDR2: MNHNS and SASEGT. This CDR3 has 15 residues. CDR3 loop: CASISNGQVNEKLFF. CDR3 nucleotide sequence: TGTGCCAGCATTTCCAATGGACAGGTTAATGAAAAACTGTTTTTT.

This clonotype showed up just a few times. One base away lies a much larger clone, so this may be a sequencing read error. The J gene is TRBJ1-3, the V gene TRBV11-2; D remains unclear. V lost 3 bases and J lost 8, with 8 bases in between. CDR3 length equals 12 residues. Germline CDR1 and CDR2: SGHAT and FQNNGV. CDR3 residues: CASSFTRDTIYF. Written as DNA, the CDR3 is TGTGCCAGCAGCTTTACACGAGACACCATATATTTT. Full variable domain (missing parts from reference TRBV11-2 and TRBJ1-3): EAGVAQSPRYKIIEKRQSVAFWCNPISGHATLYWYQQILGQGPKLLIQFQNNGVVDDSQLPKDRFSAERLKGVDSTLKIQPAKLEDSAVYLCASSFTRDTIYFGEGSWLTVV.

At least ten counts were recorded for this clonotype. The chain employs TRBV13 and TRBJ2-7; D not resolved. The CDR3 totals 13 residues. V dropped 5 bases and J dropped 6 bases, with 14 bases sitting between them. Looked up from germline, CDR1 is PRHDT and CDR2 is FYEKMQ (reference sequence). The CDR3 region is CASSLLRGLEQYF. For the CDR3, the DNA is TGTGCCAGCAGCCTCCTTCGTGGGCTCGAGCAGTACTTC.

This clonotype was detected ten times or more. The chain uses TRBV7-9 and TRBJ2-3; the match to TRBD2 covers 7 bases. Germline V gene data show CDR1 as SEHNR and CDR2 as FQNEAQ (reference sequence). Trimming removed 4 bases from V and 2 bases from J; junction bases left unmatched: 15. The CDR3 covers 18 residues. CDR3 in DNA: TGTGCCAGCAGCTGGAGCAGACGGATAGCGGGTGACACAGATACGCAGTATTTT. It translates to CASSWSRRIAGDTDTQYF.

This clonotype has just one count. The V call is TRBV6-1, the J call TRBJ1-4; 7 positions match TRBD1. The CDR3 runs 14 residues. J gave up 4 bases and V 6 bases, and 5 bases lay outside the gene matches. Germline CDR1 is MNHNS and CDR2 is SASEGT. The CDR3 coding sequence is TGTGCCAGCAGGAAACAGGGGAGTAATGAAAAACTGTTTTTT. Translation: CASRKQGSNEKLFF.

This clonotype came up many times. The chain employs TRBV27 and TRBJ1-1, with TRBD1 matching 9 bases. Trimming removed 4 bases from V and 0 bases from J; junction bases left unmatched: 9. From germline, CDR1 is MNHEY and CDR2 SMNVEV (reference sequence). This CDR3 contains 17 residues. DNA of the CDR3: TGTGCCAGCAGTTCGGGACAGGGTTTAAGCGTGAACACTGAAGCTTTCTTT. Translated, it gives CASSSGQGLSVNTEAFF.

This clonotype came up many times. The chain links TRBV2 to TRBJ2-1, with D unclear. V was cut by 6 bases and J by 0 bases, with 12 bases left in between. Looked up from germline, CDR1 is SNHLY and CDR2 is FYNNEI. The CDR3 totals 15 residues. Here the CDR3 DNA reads TGTGCCAGCAGGAGAGAACGGATCTCCTACAATGAGCAGTTCTTC. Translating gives CASRRERISYNEQFF. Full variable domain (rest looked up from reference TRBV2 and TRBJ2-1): EPEVTQTPSHQVTQMGQEVILRCVPISNHLYFYWYRQILGQKVEFLVSFYNNEISEKSEIFDDQFSVERPDGSNFTLKIRSTKLEDSAMYFCASRRERISYNEQFFGPGTRLTVL.